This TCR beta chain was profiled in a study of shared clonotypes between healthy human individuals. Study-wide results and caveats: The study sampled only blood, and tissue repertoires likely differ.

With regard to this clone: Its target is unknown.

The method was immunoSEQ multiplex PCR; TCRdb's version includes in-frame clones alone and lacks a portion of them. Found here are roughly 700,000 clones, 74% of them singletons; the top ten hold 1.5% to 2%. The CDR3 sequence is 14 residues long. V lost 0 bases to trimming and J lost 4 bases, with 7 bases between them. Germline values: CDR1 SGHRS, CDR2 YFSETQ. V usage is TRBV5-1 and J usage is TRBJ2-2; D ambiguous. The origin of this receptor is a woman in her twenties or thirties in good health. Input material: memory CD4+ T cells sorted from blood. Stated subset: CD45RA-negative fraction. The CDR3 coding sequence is TGCGCCAGCAGCTTGGCCCACACCACCGGGGAGCTGTTTTTT. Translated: CASSLAHTTGELFF.